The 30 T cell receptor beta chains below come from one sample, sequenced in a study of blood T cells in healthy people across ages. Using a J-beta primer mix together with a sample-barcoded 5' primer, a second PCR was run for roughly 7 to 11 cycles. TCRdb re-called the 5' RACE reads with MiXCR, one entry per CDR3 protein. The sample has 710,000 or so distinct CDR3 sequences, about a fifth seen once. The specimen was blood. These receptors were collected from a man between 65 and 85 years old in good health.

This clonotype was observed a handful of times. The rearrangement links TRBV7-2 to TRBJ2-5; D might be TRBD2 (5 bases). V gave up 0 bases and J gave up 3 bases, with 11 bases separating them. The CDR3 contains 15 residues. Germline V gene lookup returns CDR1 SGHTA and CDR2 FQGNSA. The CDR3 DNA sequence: TGTGCCAGCAGCTTAGCGGGAGTCGTGGAAGAGACCCAGTACTTC. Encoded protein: CASSLAGVVEETQYF.

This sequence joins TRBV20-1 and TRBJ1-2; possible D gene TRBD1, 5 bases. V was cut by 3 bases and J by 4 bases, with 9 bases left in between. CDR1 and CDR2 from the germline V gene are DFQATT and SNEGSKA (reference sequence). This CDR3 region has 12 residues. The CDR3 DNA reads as TGCAGTGCTAGTCCAGGGACCTATGGCTACACCTTC. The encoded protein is CSASPGTYGYTF.

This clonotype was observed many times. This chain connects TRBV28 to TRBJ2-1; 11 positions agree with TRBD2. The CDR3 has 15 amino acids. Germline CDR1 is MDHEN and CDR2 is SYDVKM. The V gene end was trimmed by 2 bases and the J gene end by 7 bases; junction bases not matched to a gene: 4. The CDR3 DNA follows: TGTGCCAGCAGTTTAGTAGCGGGGGGGCCGAATGAGCAGTTCTTC. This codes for CASSLVAGGPNEQFF.

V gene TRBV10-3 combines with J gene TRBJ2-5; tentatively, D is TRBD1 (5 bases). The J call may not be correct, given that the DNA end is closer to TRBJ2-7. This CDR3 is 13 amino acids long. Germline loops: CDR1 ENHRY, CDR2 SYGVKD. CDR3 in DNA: TGTGCCATCAGTGAAGGGGACTCCTACGAGCAGTACGTC. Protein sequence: CAISEGDSYEQYV.

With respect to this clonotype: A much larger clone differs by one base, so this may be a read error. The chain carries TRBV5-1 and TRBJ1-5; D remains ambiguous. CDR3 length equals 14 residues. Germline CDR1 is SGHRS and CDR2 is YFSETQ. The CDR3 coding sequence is TGCGCCAGCAGCTTGGGGGATAGCAATCGGCCCCAGCATTTT. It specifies CASSLGDSNRPQHF.

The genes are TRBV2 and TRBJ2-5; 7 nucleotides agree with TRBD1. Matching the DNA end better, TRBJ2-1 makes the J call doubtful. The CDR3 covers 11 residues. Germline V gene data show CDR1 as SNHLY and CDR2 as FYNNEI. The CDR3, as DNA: TGTGCCAGCAGTACGGACAGGGAGCAGTTCTTC. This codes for CASSTDREQFF.

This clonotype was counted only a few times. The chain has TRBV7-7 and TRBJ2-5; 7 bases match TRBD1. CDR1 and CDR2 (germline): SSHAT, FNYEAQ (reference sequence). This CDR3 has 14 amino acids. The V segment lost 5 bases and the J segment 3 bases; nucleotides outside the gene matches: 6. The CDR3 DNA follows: TGTGCCAGCAGCCAGACAGGGTTTAAAGAGACCCAGTACTTC. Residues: CASSQTGFKETQYF.

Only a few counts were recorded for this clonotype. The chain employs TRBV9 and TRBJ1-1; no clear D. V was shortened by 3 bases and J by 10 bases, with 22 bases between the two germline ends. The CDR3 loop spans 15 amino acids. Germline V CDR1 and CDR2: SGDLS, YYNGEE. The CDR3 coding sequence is TGTGCCAGCAGCGAGATGGCTGAAGGTCCCCCGGGAGCTTTCTTT. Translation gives CASSEMAEGPPGAFF.

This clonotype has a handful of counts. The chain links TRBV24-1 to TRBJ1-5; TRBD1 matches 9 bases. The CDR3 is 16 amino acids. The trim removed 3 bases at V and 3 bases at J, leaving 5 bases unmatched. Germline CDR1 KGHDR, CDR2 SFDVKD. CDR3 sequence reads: CATSDKTGGFNQPQHF. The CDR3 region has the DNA TGTGCCACCAGTGATAAAACAGGGGGCTTCAATCAGCCCCAGCATTTT.

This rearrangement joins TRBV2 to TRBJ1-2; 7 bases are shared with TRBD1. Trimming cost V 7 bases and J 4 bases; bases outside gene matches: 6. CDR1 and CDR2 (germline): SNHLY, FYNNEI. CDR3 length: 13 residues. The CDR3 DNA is TGTGCCAGCACCGACAGGGCTTTCTATGGCTACACCTTC. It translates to CASTDRAFYGYTF.

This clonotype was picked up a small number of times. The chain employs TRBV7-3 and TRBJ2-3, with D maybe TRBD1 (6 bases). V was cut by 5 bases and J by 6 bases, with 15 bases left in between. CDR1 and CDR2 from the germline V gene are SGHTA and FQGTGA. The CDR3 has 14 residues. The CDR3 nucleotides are TGTGCCAGCAGCATACAGGGAAAGGACGATACGCAGTATTTT. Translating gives CASSIQGKDDTQYF.

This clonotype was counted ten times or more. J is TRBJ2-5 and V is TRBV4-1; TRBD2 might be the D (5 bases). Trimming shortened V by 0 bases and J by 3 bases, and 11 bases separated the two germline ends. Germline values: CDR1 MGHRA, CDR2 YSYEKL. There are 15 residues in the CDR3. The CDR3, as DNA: TGCGCCAGCAGCCAAGAAAGAGGACTTAAAGAGACCCAGTACTTC. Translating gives CASSQERGLKETQYF.

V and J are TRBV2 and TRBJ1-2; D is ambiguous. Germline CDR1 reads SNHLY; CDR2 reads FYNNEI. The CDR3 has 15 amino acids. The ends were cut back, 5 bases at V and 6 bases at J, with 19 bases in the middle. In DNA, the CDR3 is TGTGCCAGCAGTCCTATGCAGCTGGTTTGGGATGGCTACACCTTC. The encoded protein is CASSPMQLVWDGYTF.

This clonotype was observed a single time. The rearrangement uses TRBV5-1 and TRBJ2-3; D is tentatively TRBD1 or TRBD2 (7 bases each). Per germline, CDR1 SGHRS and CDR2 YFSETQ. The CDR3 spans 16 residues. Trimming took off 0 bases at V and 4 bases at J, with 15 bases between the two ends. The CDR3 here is CASSLDGRGGADTQYF. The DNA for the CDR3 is TGCGCCAGCAGCTTGGACGGCAGGGGGGGCGCAGATACGCAGTATTTT.

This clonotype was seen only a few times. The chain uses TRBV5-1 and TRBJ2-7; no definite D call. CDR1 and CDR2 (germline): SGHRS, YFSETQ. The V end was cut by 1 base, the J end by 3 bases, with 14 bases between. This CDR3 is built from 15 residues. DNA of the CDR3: TGCGCCAGCAGCTTGTTGGCAACCGGTGGCTACGAGCAGTACTTC. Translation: CASSLLATGGYEQYF.

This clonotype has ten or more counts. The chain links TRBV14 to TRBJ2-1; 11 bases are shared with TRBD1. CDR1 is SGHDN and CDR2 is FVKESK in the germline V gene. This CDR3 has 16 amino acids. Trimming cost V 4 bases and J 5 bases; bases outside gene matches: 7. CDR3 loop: CASSRVPGQGDNEQFF. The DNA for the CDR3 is TGTGCCAGCAGCCGAGTCCCGGGACAGGGGGACAATGAGCAGTTCTTC.

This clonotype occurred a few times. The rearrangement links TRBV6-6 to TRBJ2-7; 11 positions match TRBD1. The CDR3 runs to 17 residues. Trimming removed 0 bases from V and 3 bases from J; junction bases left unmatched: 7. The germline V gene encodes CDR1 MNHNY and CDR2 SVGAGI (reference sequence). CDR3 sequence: CASSYSMGTGGYYEQYV. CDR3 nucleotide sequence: TGTGCCAGCAGTTACTCGATGGGGACAGGGGGTTACTACGAGCAGTACGTC.

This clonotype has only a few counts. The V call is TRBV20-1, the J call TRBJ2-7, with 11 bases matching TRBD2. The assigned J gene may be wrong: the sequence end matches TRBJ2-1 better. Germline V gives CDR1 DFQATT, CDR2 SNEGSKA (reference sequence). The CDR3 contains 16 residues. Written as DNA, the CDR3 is TGCAGTGCTAGAGATCCTACTAGCGGGAGCACCAATGAGCAGTTCTTC. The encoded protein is CSARDPTSGSTNEQFF.

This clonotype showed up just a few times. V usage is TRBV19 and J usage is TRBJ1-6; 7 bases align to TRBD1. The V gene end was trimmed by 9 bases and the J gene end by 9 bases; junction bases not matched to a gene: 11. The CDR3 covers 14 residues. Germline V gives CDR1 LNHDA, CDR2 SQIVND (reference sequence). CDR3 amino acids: CASAVGGGRSPLHF. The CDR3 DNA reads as TGTGCCAGCGCTGTGGGAGGGGGCCGTTCACCCCTCCACTTT.

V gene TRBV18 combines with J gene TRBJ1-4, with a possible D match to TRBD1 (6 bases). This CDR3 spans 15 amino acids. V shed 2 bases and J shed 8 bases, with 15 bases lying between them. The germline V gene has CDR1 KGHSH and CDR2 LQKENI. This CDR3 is CASSPNLPGGEKLFF. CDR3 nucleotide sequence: TGTGCCAGCTCACCAAATTTGCCGGGGGGCGAAAAACTGTTTTTT.

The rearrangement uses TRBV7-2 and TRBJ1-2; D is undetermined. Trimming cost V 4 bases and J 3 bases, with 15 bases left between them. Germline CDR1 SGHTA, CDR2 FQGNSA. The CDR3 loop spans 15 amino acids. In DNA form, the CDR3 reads TGTGCCAGCAGCTACACCTCAGACGCCTACTATGGCTACACCTTC. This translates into CASSYTSDAYYGYTF.

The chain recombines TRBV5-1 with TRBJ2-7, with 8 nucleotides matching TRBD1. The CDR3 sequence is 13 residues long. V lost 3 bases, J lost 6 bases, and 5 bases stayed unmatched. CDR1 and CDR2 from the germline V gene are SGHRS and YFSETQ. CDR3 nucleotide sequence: TGCGCCAGCAGCTGGGGACAGGACATCGAGCAGTACTTC. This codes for CASSWGQDIEQYF.

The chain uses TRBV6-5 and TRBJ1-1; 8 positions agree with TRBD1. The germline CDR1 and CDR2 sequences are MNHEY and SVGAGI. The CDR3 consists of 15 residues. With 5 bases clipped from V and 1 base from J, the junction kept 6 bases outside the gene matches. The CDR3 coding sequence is TGTGCCAGCAGTAACAACAGGGGGGGGAACACTGAAGCTTTCTTT. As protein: CASSNNRGGNTEAFF.

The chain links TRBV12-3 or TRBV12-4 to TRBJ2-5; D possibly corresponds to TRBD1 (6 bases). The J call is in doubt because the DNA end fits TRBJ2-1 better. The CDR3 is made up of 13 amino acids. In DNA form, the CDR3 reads TGTGCCAGCAGTTATACCACAGGGTCTGAGCAGTTCTTC. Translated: CASSYTTGSEQFF.

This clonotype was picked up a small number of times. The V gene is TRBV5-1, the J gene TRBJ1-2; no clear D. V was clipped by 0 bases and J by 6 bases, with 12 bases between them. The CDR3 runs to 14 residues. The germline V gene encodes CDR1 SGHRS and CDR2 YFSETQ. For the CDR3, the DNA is TGCGCCAGCAGCTTGGAGAAAGGCAGCCATGGCTACACCTTC. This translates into CASSLEKGSHGYTF.

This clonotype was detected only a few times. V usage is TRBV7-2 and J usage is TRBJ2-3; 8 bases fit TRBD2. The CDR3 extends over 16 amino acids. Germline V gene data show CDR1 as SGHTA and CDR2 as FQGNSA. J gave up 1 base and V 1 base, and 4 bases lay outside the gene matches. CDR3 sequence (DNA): TGTGCCAGCAGCTTAGGTCCAGCGGGAGGCACAGATACGCAGTATTTT. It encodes CASSLGPAGGTDTQYF.

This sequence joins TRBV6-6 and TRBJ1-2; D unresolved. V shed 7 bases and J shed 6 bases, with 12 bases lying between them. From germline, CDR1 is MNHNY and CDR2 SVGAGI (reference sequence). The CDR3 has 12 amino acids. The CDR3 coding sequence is TGTGCCAGCACAAAGGGCTTTGATGGCTACACCTTC. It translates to CASTKGFDGYTF.

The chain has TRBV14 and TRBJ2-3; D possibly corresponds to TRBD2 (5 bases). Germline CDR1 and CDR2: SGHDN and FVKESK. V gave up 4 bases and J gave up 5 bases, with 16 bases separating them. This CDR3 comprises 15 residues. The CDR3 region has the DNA TGTGCCAGCAGCCTCGAACACAGCCGGGGAGATACGCAGTATTTT. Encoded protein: CASSLEHSRGDTQYF. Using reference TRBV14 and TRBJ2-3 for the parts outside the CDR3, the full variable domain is EAGVTQFPSHSVIEKGQTVTLRCDPISGHDNLYWYRRVMGKEIKFLLHFVKESKQDESGMPNNRFLAERTGGTYSTLKVQPAELEDSGVYFCASSLEHSRGDTQYFGPGTRLTVL.

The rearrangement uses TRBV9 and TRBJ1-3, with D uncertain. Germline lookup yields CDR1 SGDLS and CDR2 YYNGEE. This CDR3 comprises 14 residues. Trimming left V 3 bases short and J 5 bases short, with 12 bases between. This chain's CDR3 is CASSGPGQRNTIYF. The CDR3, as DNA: TGTGCCAGCAGCGGGCCTGGGCAGCGAAACACCATATATTTT.

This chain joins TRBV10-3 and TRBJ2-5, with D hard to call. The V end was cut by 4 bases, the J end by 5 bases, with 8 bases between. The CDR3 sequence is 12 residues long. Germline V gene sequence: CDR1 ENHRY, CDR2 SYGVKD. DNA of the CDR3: TGTGCCATCAGTGGGAGTGGTGAGACCCAGTACTTC. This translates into CAISGSGETQYF.